The T cell receptor (beta chain) described here comes from a study of cytomegalovirus exposure and HLA in healthy donors. Whole-study findings and limits: Researchers reported in a later analysis that a missense DCLRE1C variant was tied to TCR beta V- and J-gene trimming. Clonal expansion was found to be greater in HLA-associated TCR beta chains than in equally common others in a later analysis.

This clone was counted a few times. What it binds is not known. The PCR contained 60 Vbeta and 13 Jbeta primers. Clones were sequenced by immunoSEQ multiplex PCR, and TCRdb holds only the in-frame ones, with some missing. The table lists more than 50,000 clones, 65% to 90% of them singletons. Trimming cost V 4 bases and J 5 bases, with 11 bases left between them. The CDR3 runs to 13 residues. CDR1 SGHRS and CDR2 YFSETQ come from the germline V gene. The gene calls are TRBV5-1 and TRBJ2-3; D possibly corresponds to TRBD1 (6 bases). The source of this sequence is a female donor in good health and CMV-seronegative. What was sequenced was PBMCs. CDR3 amino acids: CASSPIGGDTQYF. CDR3 DNA sequence: TGCGCCAGCAGCCCTATAGGGGGAGATACGCAGTATTTT.